Sequencing of this T cell receptor (beta chain) was carried out in a study of blood T cell repertoires in COVID-19. The overall study: In each case, the material was cDNA or gDNA derived from T cells, B-cell-depleted T cells, or PBMCs.

The CDR3 is made up of 13 amino acids. Losses at the gene ends were 3 bases for V and 3 bases for J; bases not matched to a gene: 2. The germline gives CDR1 LGHDT, CDR2 YNNKEL (reference sequence). The table came from immunoSEQ multiplex PCR; TCRdb's copy has only in-frame clones and leaves some out. Of fewer than 45,000 clones in the sample, 88% were seen once. The clonotype was recovered from a human donor in a cohort sampled during active COVID-19. J is TRBJ2-7 and V is TRBV3-1 (or the pseudogene TRBV3-2), with 7 bases lining up with TRBD2. Material for sequencing was peripheral blood. CDR3 nucleotide sequence: TGTGCCAGCAGCCATCCTAGCGGCTACGAGCAGTACTTC. It is translated as CASSHPSGYEQYF.